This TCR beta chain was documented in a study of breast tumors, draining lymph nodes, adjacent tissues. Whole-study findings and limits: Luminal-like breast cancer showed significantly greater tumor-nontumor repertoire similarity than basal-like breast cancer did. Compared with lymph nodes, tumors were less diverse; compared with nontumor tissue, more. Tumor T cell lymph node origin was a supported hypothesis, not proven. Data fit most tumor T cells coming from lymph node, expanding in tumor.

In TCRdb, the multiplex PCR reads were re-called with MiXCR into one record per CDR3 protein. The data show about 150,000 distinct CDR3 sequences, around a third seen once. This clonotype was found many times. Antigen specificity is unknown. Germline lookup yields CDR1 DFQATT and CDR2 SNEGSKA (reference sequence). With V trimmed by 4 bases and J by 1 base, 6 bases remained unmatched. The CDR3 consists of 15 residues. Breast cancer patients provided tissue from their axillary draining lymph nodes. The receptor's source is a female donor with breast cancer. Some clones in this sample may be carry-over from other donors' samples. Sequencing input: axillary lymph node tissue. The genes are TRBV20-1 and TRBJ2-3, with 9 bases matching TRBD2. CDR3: CSANPTSGGTDTQYF. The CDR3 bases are TGCAGTGCTAACCCGACTAGCGGAGGCACAGATACGCAGTATTTT.